This TCR beta chain comes out of a study of CD8+ T cells in alopecia areata (dated by TCRdb to the late 2010s). At the level of the whole study: Treated patients were enrolled in an open-label pilot trial of oral tofacitinib, 5 to 10 mg twice daily, for moderate-to-severe alopecia areata. Patients stayed on tofacitinib for 6 to 18 months and then had 6 months of follow-up off drug so that delayed response and recurrence could be assessed. To study T cell clonal expansion in alopecia areata, the researchers applied high-throughput TCRbeta sequencing to both the C3H/HeJ mouse model and human patients. Scalp tissue and sorted CD4+ and CD8+ peripheral blood T cells from patchy and totalis/universalis alopecia areata patients and from healthy controls were covered by human TCRbeta sequencing. Biopsies were taken from tofacitinib-treated patients at baseline and again at 4 and 24 weeks into treatment, and several of those patients also had a later scalp biopsy. Scalp clonality was compared across normal scalp (n=4), patchy alopecia areata scalp (n=8), and alopecia totalis/universalis scalp (n=8). The RNA source kit depended on sample type: the PAXgene miRNA kit for fixed scalp, the miRNeasy kit for PBMCs, and the RNeasy kit for mouse skin. immunoSEQ multiplex PCR using 35 Vbeta forward primers and 13 Jbeta reverse primers was used to amplify TCRbeta CDR3 regions. Broad study findings and their caveats: Lesional scalp, especially in alopecia totalis/universalis, showed higher clonality and more expanded CD8+ clones than normal scalp, suggesting antigenic drive. Compared with mice, TCR sequences shared between patients were less clear, possibly partly because of HLA diversity across the patient population. Scalp TCR repertoire analysis is complicated because resident alphabeta T cells in normal human skin are also sequenced, whereas mouse skin is dominated by gammadelta T cells.

Lesional scalp punch biopsies and peripheral blood were collected from alopecia areata patients. PBMCs were isolated by density centrifugation and stained for CD3, CD4 and CD8, after which CD4+ and CD8+ T cells were sorted on a FACSAria. Library generation was performed with the immunoSEQ multiplex PCR assay. RNA was extracted from all samples and reverse transcribed into cDNA, which served as template for TCR sequencing. SuperScript III was used to make first-strand cDNA, primed with a 2:1 mix of oligo-dT and random hexamers. Amplification bias was assessed with a synthetic immune receptor repertoire, and residual bias was removed computationally. The paper's processing steps were these. Raw reads were preprocessed for error removal, and CDR3 was defined according to IMGT conventions as running from the conserved cysteine to phenylalanine. Clonality was calculated as 1 minus Shannon entropy normalized by log2 of the number of productive unique TCRs. Whether each scalp clone was CD4 or CD8 was inferred by checking scalp TCRbeta sequences against the CD4 and CD8 repertoires from sorted blood. This is the immuneACCESS table as TCRdb keeps it, with only in-frame sequences that have V and J called. A part of the clones is gone; compared with another copy, unresolved V genes explain less than half, and the rest is unexplained. V, J and clone size derive from that table, while D and trimming were established from the DNA sequence. Within this sample are some 110,000 clones, with more than 30% of them counted one time only. The biggest ten clones account for over 3% of the sample.

From the germline V gene, CDR1 is LGHNT and CDR2 is FRNRAP. The CDR3 has 10 amino acids, counting the end cysteine and phenylalanine. Only CDR3 DNA is held: 30 bases, read in frame from base 1. V gives up 7 bases and J gives up 5 bases, and the segment between their germline ends measures 5 bases. On this clone itself: Its antigen remains unidentified. Per-base quality was not reported, and no clone a single base away is much larger than it.

Material: CD4+ T cells sorted from blood. The V gene is TRBV12-5 and the J gene is TRBJ2-5; no D gene can be assigned with confidence. The sequence was collected from a human donor with alopecia areata. This receptor has the CDR3 CASALETQYF. The bases are TGTGCTAGTGCCCTGGAGACCCAGTACTTC. Supplemented by the reference TRBV12-5 and TRBJ2-5 proteins around the CDR3, the complete variable domain is DARVTQTPRHKVTEMGQEVTMRCQPILGHNTVFWYRQTMMQGLELLAYFRNRAPLDDSGMPKDRFSAEMPDATLATLKIQPSEPRDSAVYFCASALETQYFGPGTRLLVL.